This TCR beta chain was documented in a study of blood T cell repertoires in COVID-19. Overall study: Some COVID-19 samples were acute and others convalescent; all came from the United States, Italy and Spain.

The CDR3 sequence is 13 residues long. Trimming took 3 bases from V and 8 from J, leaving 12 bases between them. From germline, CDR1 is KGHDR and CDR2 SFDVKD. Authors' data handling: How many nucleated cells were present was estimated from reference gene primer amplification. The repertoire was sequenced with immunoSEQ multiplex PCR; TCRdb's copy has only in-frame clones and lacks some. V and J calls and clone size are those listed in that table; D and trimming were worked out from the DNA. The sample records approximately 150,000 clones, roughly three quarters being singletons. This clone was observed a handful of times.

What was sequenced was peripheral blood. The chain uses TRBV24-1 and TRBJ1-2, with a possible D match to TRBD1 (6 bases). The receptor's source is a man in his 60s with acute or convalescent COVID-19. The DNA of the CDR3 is TGTGCCACCAGTGATGCTGGGGGCAGAGGCTACACCTTC. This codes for CATSDAGGRGYTF.